The 22 T cell receptor beta chains below come from one sample, sequenced in a study of shared clonotypes between healthy human individuals. Clones were sequenced by immunoSEQ multiplex PCR, and TCRdb holds only the in-frame ones, with some missing. The sample holds 450,000 to 650,000 clones, roughly 79% seen once. Sequenced input: PBMCs. The source is a woman aged 40 to 50 in good health. Some clones in this sample may be carry-over from other donors' samples.

This rearrangement joins TRBV19 to TRBJ1-1; TRBD1 might be the D (6 bases). From germline, CDR1 is LNHDA and CDR2 SQIVND (reference sequence). CDR3 length: 15 residues. Trimming stripped 4 bases from V and 5 bases from J, with 17 bases between. The CDR3 coding sequence is TGTGCCAGTAGTAAGGGGGGGTGGTCGTGGACTGAAGCTTTCTTT. This sequence encodes CASSKGGWSWTEAFF.

This chain uses TRBV11-2 with TRBJ2-7; tentatively, D is TRBD1 (5 bases). The ends were cut back, 5 bases at V and 4 bases at J, with 15 bases in the middle. The CDR3 totals 14 residues. The germline gives CDR1 SGHAT, CDR2 FQNNGV. The CDR3 coding sequence is TGTGCCAGCAGCCCTCCGGCAGGGATTTACGAGCAGTACTTC. Encoded protein: CASSPPAGIYEQYF.

The chain joins TRBV19 to TRBJ1-1; D unresolved. The CDR3 covers 13 residues. V shed 3 bases and J shed 2 bases, with 7 bases lying between them. In germline, CDR1 is LNHDA, CDR2 SQIVND (reference sequence). CDR3 DNA sequence: TGTGCCAGTAGTATTTCGTTAAACACTGAAGCTTTCTTT. It codes for CASSISLNTEAFF.

The genes are TRBV19 and TRBJ1-1, with 7 bases that match TRBD1. This CDR3 is 17 amino acids long. V lost 5 bases, J lost 0 bases, and 12 bases stayed unmatched. Per germline, CDR1 LNHDA and CDR2 SQIVND (reference sequence). CDR3 region: CASSPTRDRSMNTEAFF. In DNA form, the CDR3 reads TGTGCCAGTAGTCCTACGCGGGACAGAAGCATGAACACTGAAGCTTTCTTT.

Notes on this clone: The sample carries other DNA sequences with the same CDR3. This chain uses TRBV28 with TRBJ1-5; no reliable D call. The CDR3 runs to 12 residues. Trimming pared 11 bases from V and 7 bases from J, leaving 15 bases between. Germline CDR1 is MDHEN and CDR2 is SYDVKM. The CDR3 is CASRWAGQPQHF. The DNA for the CDR3 is TGTGCCTCTCGGTGGGCAGGACAGCCCCAGCATTTT.

This clone was counted once. The chain carries TRBV2 and TRBJ1-4; perhaps TRBD1 as D (5 bases). Trimming shortened V by 0 bases and J by 9 bases, and 14 bases separated the two germline ends. The CDR3 covers 15 residues. Germline V gene sequence: CDR1 SNHLY, CDR2 FYNNEI. The CDR3 sequence is CASSEAIGVRQKLFF. CDR3 DNA: TGTGCCAGCAGTGAAGCAATAGGGGTGAGGCAAAAACTGTTTTTT.

The chain joins TRBV10-3 to TRBJ2-3; 8 bases are a match to TRBD2. The V and J ends lost 6 bases and 2 bases, in that order; junction bases with no gene match: 4. Per the germline V gene, CDR1 is ENHRY and CDR2 is SYGVKD. CDR3 length equals 14 residues. The CDR3 nucleotides are TGTGCCATCAGCTTAGCGGGGTCCACAGATACGCAGTATTTT. It translates to CAISLAGSTDTQYF.

Worth noting for this clone: Relative to the germline gene, one junction end is altered; a read error may explain this. This chain connects TRBV7-9 to TRBJ2-3, with D hard to call. The CDR3 sequence is 13 residues long. Germline CDR1 is SEHNR and CDR2 is FQNEAQ (reference sequence). The CDR3 loop reads CASSLLETDTRYF. CDR3 nucleotides: TGTGCCAGCAGCTTATTAGAAACAGATACGCGGTATTTT.

V gene TRBV29-1 combines with J gene TRBJ1-1, with 9 bases identical to TRBD1. From germline, CDR1 is SQVTM and CDR2 ANQGSEA. The V segment lost 7 bases and the J segment 2 bases; nucleotides outside the gene matches: 5. The CDR3 covers 13 residues. As DNA, the CDR3 is TGCAGCGCCCAGACAGGGGGTAACACTGAAGCTTTCTTT. It specifies CSAQTGGNTEAFF.

The chain is built from TRBV5-1 and TRBJ2-7, with 8 bases aligning to TRBD1. From germline, CDR1 is SGHRS and CDR2 YFSETQ. The CDR3 is 14 amino acids. After removal of 6 bases from V and 7 bases from J, the junction contained 12 bases not matched to a gene. In nucleotides, the CDR3 is TGCGCCAGCACCCCGAGGCAGGGGGCATGGGAGCAGTACTTC. Protein product: CASTPRQGAWEQYF.

The V and J genes are TRBV28 and TRBJ2-7; the D call may be TRBD1 or TRBD2 (5 bases each). This CDR3 spans 13 amino acids. The germline gives CDR1 MDHEN, CDR2 SYDVKM. V lost 8 bases and J 3 bases, leaving 14 bases between the germline ends. CDR3: CASHPGTNYEQYF. As DNA, the CDR3 is TGTGCCAGCCACCCCGGGACCAACTACGAGCAGTACTTC.

V usage is TRBV5-4 and J usage is TRBJ1-1; TRBD1 might be the D (5 bases). CDR3 size: 14 residues. V dropped 2 bases and J dropped 3 bases, with 11 bases sitting between them. Germline V gene sequence: CDR1 SGHNT, CDR2 YYREEE (reference sequence). The CDR3 is CASSFQGGHTEAFF. CDR3 DNA: TGTGCCAGCAGCTTCCAGGGAGGTCACACTGAAGCTTTCTTT.

With respect to this clone: A far larger clone differs by one base, so this is likely a read error. This chain joins TRBV28 and TRBJ1-2; D uncertain. Germline V gives CDR1 MDHEN, CDR2 SYDVKM. This CDR3 is 14 amino acids long. The CDR3 spells CASSSSPLNYGYAF. The DNA of the CDR3 is TGTGCCAGCAGTTCTTCCCCTCTTAACTATGGCTACGCCTTC.

This chain links TRBV5-1 with TRBJ2-5; 7 bases agree with TRBD2. This CDR3 spans 17 amino acids. The germline gives CDR1 SGHRS, CDR2 YFSETQ. J gave up 3 bases and V 0 bases, and 11 bases lay outside the gene matches. This CDR3 reads CASSLGSGTGREETQYF. The CDR3 DNA reads TGCGCCAGCAGCTTGGGTTCGGGCACGGGGAGGGAAGAGACCCAGTACTTC.

This clone occurred once. The chain uses TRBV7-2 and TRBJ2-3, with D possibly being TRBD2 (6 bases). Trimming removed 7 bases at V and 3 bases at J, with 14 bases between. The germline V gene encodes CDR1 SGHTA and CDR2 FQGNSA. The CDR3 runs to 14 residues. CDR3 in amino acids: CASIRGRGTDTQYF. DNA of the CDR3: TGTGCCAGCATTCGGGGGAGAGGAACAGATACGCAGTATTTT.

This clone was observed a few times. V gene TRBV7-9 combines with J gene TRBJ2-2, with D perhaps TRBD2 (6 bases). The CDR3 loop spans 17 amino acids. Per germline, CDR1 SEHNR and CDR2 FQNEAQ (reference sequence). Trimming shortened V by 5 bases and J by 4 bases, and 20 bases separated the two germline ends. The CDR3 sequence: CASSVPRGTPVTGELFF. CDR3 bases: TGTGCCAGCAGCGTACCTCGGGGGACGCCAGTCACCGGGGAGCTGTTTTTT.

The chain employs TRBV4-3 and TRBJ1-1; D is possibly TRBD1 (5 bases). CDR1 LGHNA and CDR2 YSLEER come from the germline V gene. CDR3 length equals 16 residues. V shed 5 bases and J shed 1 base, with 17 bases lying between them. The chain's CDR3 is CASSKFRGAENTEAFF. CDR3 DNA: TGCGCCAGCAGCAAGTTTCGAGGGGCAGAGAACACTGAAGCTTTCTTT.

This clone was observed at least ten times. One junction end does not reproduce the germline sequence, and a read error may be involved. The chain links TRBV28 to TRBJ2-7; D gene ambiguous. This CDR3 has 11 residues. The germline V gene has CDR1 MDHEN and CDR2 SYDVKM. CDR3 nucleotide sequence: TGTGCCAGCAGCATGACCCGCGAGAAGGACTTC. Its translation: CASSMTREKDF.

The chain joins TRBV4-1 to TRBJ2-7; D may be TRBD2 (6 bases). The germline V gene encodes CDR1 MGHRA and CDR2 YSYEKL. The length of the CDR3 is 13 residues. Trimming removed 1 base at V and 9 bases at J, with 13 bases between. CDR3 in amino acids: CASSQVAREVQYF. In nucleotides, the CDR3 is TGCGCCAGCAGCCAAGTAGCGAGGGAGGTGCAGTACTTC.

The gene calls are TRBV7-9 and TRBJ2-3; 8 nucleotides agree with TRBD2. Germline values: CDR1 SEHNR, CDR2 FQNEAQ (reference sequence). V gave up 6 bases and J gave up 2 bases; unmatched junction bases: 7. The CDR3 is 15 residues long. For the CDR3, the DNA is TGTGCCAGCAGGGATACTAGCGGATTCACAGATACGCAGTATTTT. Amino acids: CASRDTSGFTDTQYF. Full variable domain (missing parts from reference TRBV7-9 and TRBJ2-3): DTGVSQNPRHKITKRGQNVTFRCDPISEHNRLYWYRQTLGQGPEFLTYFQNEAQLEKSRLLSDRFSAERPKGSFSTLEIQRTEQGDSAMYLCASRDTSGFTDTQYFGPGTRLTVL.

The sample holds one count of this clone. The rearrangement joins TRBV7-2 to TRBJ1-4; D ambiguous. Deletions cut 5 bases from V and 8 bases from J, with 15 bases between. Germline V gene lookup returns CDR1 SGHTA and CDR2 FQGNSA. This CDR3 has 14 residues. The CDR3 DNA reads TGTGCCAGCAGCACGCGACGTTCTGAGGAAAAACTGTTTTTT. It codes for CASSTRRSEEKLFF.

On this clone: At the DNA level, this CDR3 is encoded by other sequences in the same sample as well. V usage is TRBV29-1 and J usage is TRBJ2-5, with TRBD2 identical over 11 bases. V shed 6 bases and J 4 bases; nucleotides not matched to a gene: 10. CDR3 length: 15 residues. Looked up from germline, CDR1 is SQVTM and CDR2 is ANQGSEA. The CDR3 coding sequence is TGCAGCGTAACCGGGACTAGCGGTTCGGGAGAGACCCAGTACTTC. It is translated as CSVTGTSGSGETQYF.